Included here is one T cell receptor (beta chain) sequence, with context. Germline CDR1 reads LGHNA; CDR2 reads YNFKEQ. Trimming cost V 1 base and J 4 bases; bases outside gene matches: 10. The CDR3 spans 17 residues. The entry originates in a study of blood T cell repertoires in COVID-19. Across the study: Spain, Italy and the United States supplied samples that represented acute and convalescent COVID-19. Sources were T cells, B-cell-depleted T cells, or PBMCs; the material itself was cDNA or gDNA.

Original analysis: Amplification of reference gene primers provided the estimated nucleated cell counts. Profiled with immunoSEQ multiplex PCR; TCRdb holds only in-frame clones, not every one. V, J and clone size reflect that table, while D and trimming were determined from the DNA. This table has about 300,000 clones, roughly 90% appearing once. Input material: peripheral blood. The sequence was obtained from a man younger than 30 who had recovered from COVID-19. The J gene is TRBJ1-1, the V gene TRBV4-2; 9 bases agree with TRBD1. DNA for the CDR3: TGTGCCAGCAGCCAAGTCGCTGCGGGACAGGGTTCCACTGAAGCTTTCTTT. Protein product: CASSQVAAGQGSTEAFF.